These T cell receptor beta chains were read from a single sample in a study of neurological immune-mediated disorders. TCRdb re-called the 5' RACE reads through MiXCR, storing one row per CDR3 protein. The table records 60,000 to 80,000 distinct CDR3 sequences, around 4.8% of them present only once. The material sequenced was PBMCs. Receptor source: a woman in her forties or fifties with multiple sclerosis. CDR3s include the opening cysteine and the closing phenylalanine or tryptophan. The D gene is left open where the match is weak. A clone size is listed for some rows: how often the clone was seen (once, few, many), or a class if it is expanded.

d_call: -
cdr3_length: 17
clone_size: -
v_call: TRBV7-2
j_call: TRBJ1-2
cdr3_nt: TGTGCCAACAACTTGAATGGGGGTGCAAGTTCTAACTATGGCTACACCTTC
cdr3_aa: CANNLNGGASSNYGYTF

d_call: -
cdr3_length: 11
clone_size: few
v_call: TRBV7-2
j_call: TRBJ2-7
cdr3_nt: TGTGCCAGCAGCATTCGGCACGAGCAGTACTTC
cdr3_aa: CASSIRHEQYF

d_call: -
cdr3_length: 14
clone_size: many
v_call: TRBV5-1
j_call: TRBJ2-5
cdr3_nt: TGCGCCAGCAGCTCTCCGGGGCGGGAAGAGACCCAGTACTTC
cdr3_aa: CASSSPGREETQYF

d_call: -
cdr3_length: 14
clone_size: -
v_call: TRBV18
j_call: TRBJ2-3
cdr3_nt: TGTGCCAGCTCACCAGGGGACGGCACAGATACGCAGTATTTT
cdr3_aa: CASSPGDGTDTQYF

d_call: -
cdr3_length: 13
clone_size: many
v_call: TRBV12-3/TRBV12-4
j_call: TRBJ1-2
cdr3_nt: TGTGCCAGCAGTCCCAGGTTCGGTGATGGCTACACCTTC
cdr3_aa: CASSPRFGDGYTF

d_call: -
cdr3_length: 14
clone_size: many
v_call: TRBV5-1
j_call: TRBJ1-2
cdr3_nt: TGCGCCAGCAGCTTGGCGCAGGCTCATTCTGGCTACACCTTC
cdr3_aa: CASSLAQAHSGYTF

d_call: -
cdr3_length: 11
clone_size: many
v_call: TRBV29-1
j_call: TRBJ1-2
cdr3_nt: TGCAGCGCTGGAGCAGACTATGGCTACACCTTC
cdr3_aa: CSAGADYGYTF

d_call: -
cdr3_length: 13
clone_size: many
v_call: TRBV5-1
j_call: TRBJ2-1
cdr3_nt: TGCGCCAGCAGCTTGGATACAATTGGTGAGCAGTTCTTC
cdr3_aa: CASSLDTIGEQFF

d_call: -
cdr3_length: 14
clone_size: -
v_call: TRBV20-1
j_call: TRBJ2-3
cdr3_nt: TGCAGTGCTAGGTACGGGATTCCCACAGATACGCAGTATTTT
cdr3_aa: CSARYGIPTDTQYF

d_call: TRBD1
cdr3_length: 12
clone_size: many
v_call: TRBV7-9
j_call: TRBJ1-2
cdr3_nt: TGTGCCAGCAGCTTACAGGGGGCTGGCTACACCTTC
cdr3_aa: CASSLQGAGYTF